The clone carrying this T cell receptor beta chain was seen only a few times. What it recognizes is unknown. The germline gives CDR1 MRHNA, CDR2 SNTAGT. The CDR3 length is 14 residues. V gave up 0 bases and J gave up 7 bases, with 10 bases separating them. Individual cDNA molecules had unique molecular identifiers attached to them by the library. TCRdb redid the calling of the RACE reads with MiXCR, one entry per CDR3 protein. The table has about 270,000 distinct CDR3 sequences, approximately 7.5% seen once; the top ten hold more than 1%. This entry is derived from a study of human T cells and chemical hapten exposure. Study-level background: Patients having alopecia areata, totalis or universalis were mostly female. Study conclusions and caveats: PT1 expanded TCR numbers tracked positively with patch test score. With DPC sensitization, TCRs exceeding 1 in 1000 frequency showed no change.

Time point defined: pre-sensitization, week 0. Treatment indicated: therapeutic diphenylcyclopropenone sensitization with weekly scalp DPC. The clonotype was recovered from a man younger than 35 with alopecia areata. Some clones in this sample may be carry-over from other donors' samples. The sequenced sample was whole blood, obtained in connection with sensitization to the hapten diphenylcyclopropenone (DPC). The V and J genes are TRBV6-4 and TRBJ2-1; D might be TRBD2 (6 bases). CDR3 residues: CASSDSGGLNEQFF. As DNA, the CDR3 is TGTGCCAGCAGTGACTCAGGAGGGCTAAATGAGCAGTTCTTC.